This T cell receptor beta chain was captured by sequencing in a study of T cell repertoires in cytomegalovirus infection (dated by TCRdb to between 2018 and 2021). General notes on the study: The peptide stimulations were aimed at well-studied HLA-B-restricted epitopes as well as recently identified HLA-C-restricted CMV epitopes, whose presentation resists viral immunomodulation. Donor HLA type was relevant to the analysis, because carriage of CMV infection together with the matching HLA type was indicated by public TCR beta signatures.

What the authors observed across the whole study: In both this cohort and an independent roughly 400-donor cohort, the cumulative frequency of public TCR beta family members distinguished carriers of CMV infection plus the relevant HLA type. The ex vivo response was dominated by HLA-C-restricted CMV-specific TCR beta clonotypes, and the single most frequent clonotype in two of eight donors was supplied by these HLA-C-restricted clonotypes.

The meaning of the sample's treatment or condition label: in vitro stimulation with specific CMV peptide epitopes to enrich CMV-specific T cells. A note on this clonotype: Which antigen it targets is not known. The sample holds no much larger clone one base away, and base qualities are not on file.

The CDR3 covers 15 residues, taking in both the cysteine and the phenylalanine. Of all the DNA, just the CDR3 is kept, 45 bases in frame from base 1. V is trimmed back by 6 bases and J by 2 bases, and the junction contains 10 bases that no gene match accounts for. The germline V gene encodes CDR1 MNHNS and CDR2 SASEGT. Instrument used: Illumina HiSeq 1500. TCRdb redid the processing of the public reads, applying fastp at Q25 and MiXCR, and retained in-frame beta chains. Identical CDR3 protein sequences are pooled into one entry, listed with their most common genes and DNA. The sample table records about 150,000 distinct CDR3 sequences; 25% to 35% of these occur just once. About 56% of the sample lies in the top ten.

This clonotype was obtained from a human donor in good health (CMV status not recorded). Some clones in this sample may be carry-over from other donors' samples. This material consisted of CD8+ T cells from cultured PBMCs, taken from culture after CMV antigen stimulation. The rearranged segments are TRBV6-1 and TRBJ2-7, with 7 middle bases fitting TRBD2. The DNA is TGTGCCAGCAGCTGGAGCGGGGCGGCCGCCTACGAGCAGTACTTC. It encodes CASSWSGAAAYEQYF.